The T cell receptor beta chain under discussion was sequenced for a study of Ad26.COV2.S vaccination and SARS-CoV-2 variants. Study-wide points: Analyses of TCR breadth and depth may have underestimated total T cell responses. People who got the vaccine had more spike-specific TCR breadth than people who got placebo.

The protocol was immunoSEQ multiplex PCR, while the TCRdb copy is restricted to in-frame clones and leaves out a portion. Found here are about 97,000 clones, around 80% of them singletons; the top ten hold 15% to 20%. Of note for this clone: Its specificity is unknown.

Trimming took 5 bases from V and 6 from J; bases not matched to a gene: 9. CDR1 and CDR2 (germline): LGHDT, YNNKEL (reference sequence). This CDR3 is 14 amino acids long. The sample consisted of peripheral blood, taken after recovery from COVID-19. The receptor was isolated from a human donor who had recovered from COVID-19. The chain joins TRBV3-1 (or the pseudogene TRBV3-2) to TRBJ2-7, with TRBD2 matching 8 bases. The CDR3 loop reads CASSSTGGPGEQYF. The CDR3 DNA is TGTGCCAGCAGCTCAACGGGGGGGCCGGGCGAGCAGTACTTC.